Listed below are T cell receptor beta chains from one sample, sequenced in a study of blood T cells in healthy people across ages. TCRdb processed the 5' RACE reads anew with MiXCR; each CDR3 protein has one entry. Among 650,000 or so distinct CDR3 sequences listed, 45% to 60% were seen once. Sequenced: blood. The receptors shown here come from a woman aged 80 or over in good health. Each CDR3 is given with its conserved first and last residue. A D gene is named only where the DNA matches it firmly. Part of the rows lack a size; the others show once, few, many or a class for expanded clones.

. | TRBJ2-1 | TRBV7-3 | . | TGTACCAGCAGCACCGGAGGACAGCGGAACAATGAGCAGTTCTTC | CTSSTGGQRNNEQFF
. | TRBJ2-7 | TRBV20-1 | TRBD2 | TGCAGTGCTATAGGGAGGGCAGACCTTATCTACGAGCAGTACTTC | CSAIGRADLIYEQYF
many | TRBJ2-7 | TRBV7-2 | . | TGTGCCAGCAGCCGTACGTGGGGAAGTAACGAGCAGTACTTC | CASSRTWGSNEQYF
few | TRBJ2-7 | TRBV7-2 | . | TGTGCCAGCAGCCCAAGGGGGTCACCCTACGAGCAGTACTTC | CASSPRGSPYEQYF
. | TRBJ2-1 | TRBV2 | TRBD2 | TGTGCCAGCCTATTCGAGCGGGGGGTTTACAATGAGCAGTTCTTC | CASLFERGVYNEQFF
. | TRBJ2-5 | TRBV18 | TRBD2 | TGTGCCAGCTCACCACAGGGACTAGCGGGAGGTGGCGGTGAGCAGTACTTC | CASSPQGLAGGGGEQYF
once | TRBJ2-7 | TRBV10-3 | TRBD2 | TGTGCCATCAGCCTTAGCGGGGGGCCCTACGAGCAGTACTTC | CAISLSGGPYEQYF
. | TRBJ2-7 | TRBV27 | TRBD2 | TGTGCCAGCAGCAGGGAGGGGTACTACGAGCAGTACTTC | CASSREGYYEQYF
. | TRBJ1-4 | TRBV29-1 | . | TGCAGCGTCGAAGGGTGGGGGAATGAAAAACTGTTTTTT | CSVEGWGNEKLFF
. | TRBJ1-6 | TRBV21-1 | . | TGTGCCAGCAGCAAACAGGGGATTAATTCACCCCTCCACTTT | CASSKQGINSPLHF
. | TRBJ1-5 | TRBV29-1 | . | TGCAGCGTTGTGCTGGGTGTAAGCAATCAGCCCCAGCATTTT | CSVVLGVSNQPQHF
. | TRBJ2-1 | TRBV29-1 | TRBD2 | TGCAGCTTGAAGGAGGGACTAGCCTACAATGAGCAGTTCTTC | CSLKEGLAYNEQFF
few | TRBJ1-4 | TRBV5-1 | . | TGCGCCAGCAGCCAGGACGGTTCAACTAATGAAAAACTGTTTTTT | CASSQDGSTNEKLFF
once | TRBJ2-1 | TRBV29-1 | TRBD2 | TGCAGCGTTGAAAGGGCTAGCGGGAGCTACAATGAGCAGTTCTTC | CSVERASGSYNEQFF
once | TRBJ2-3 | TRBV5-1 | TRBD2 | TGCGCCAGCAGCTTGCCGTGGGGGAGCGGGGGGGCAACAGATACGCAGTATTTT | CASSLPWGSGGATDTQYF
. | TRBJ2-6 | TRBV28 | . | TGTGCCACCGACCGTAGACAGCCAATCGGCTCTGGGGCCAACGCCCTGACTTTC | CATDRRQPIGSGANALTF
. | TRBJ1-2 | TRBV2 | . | TGTGCCAGAGGGACTGCCGGCGTTCCCGCTGGTGAAGGCTACACCTTC | CARGTAGVPAGEGYTF
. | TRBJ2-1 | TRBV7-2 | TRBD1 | TGTGCCAGCAGTATGGCAGGGGGCTCCTACAATGAGCAGTTCTTC | CASSMAGGSYNEQFF
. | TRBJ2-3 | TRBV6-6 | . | TGTGCCAGCAGTGACTCTGGGGTGGCAGGTACGCAGTATTTT | CASSDSGVAGTQYF
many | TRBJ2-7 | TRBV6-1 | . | TGTGCCAGCAGTGAATGGGCGGGGGCGACCTTCTACGAGCAGTACTTC | CASSEWAGATFYEQYF